Presented here are 13 T cell receptor beta chains from one specimen sequenced in a study of cytomegalovirus exposure and HLA in healthy donors. Assay used: immunoSEQ multiplex PCR; TCRdb lists only in-frame clones, some missing. The data hold about 68,000 clones, with 90% to 95% observed a single time. Sequences were obtained from PBMCs. These receptors came from a man between 18 and 29 years old in good health and CMV-seronegative.

The genes are TRBV29-1 and TRBJ2-7; D is unresolved. Trimming took off 0 bases at V and 3 bases at J, with 3 bases between the two ends. Germline CDR1 reads SQVTM; CDR2 reads ANQGSEA. The CDR3 spans 11 residues. The CDR3 DNA is TGCAGCGTTGAAGACTACTACGAGCAGTACTTC. It specifies CSVEDYYEQYF.

This chain uses TRBV4-2 with TRBJ2-1, with D possibly TRBD2 on 6 matching bases. There are 16 residues in the CDR3. V was trimmed by 1 base and J by 3 bases, leaving 13 bases between them. The germline gives CDR1 LGHNA, CDR2 YNFKEQ. CDR3 coding DNA: TGTGCCAGCAGCCAAGCATCGGGAGCGATCTACAATGAGCAGTTCTTC. It translates to CASSQASGAIYNEQFF.

The V gene is TRBV27, the J gene TRBJ2-1; 8 positions match TRBD1. There are 12 residues in the CDR3. Per germline, CDR1 MNHEY and CDR2 SMNVEV (reference sequence). The chain's CDR3 is CATGVYSGEQFF. The CDR3 region has the DNA TGTGCGACAGGGGTTTATTCCGGTGAGCAGTTCTTC.

This chain links TRBV9 with TRBJ2-3, with 9 bases matching TRBD2. Trimming at V came to 3 bases and at J to 6 bases, leaving 14 bases not matched to a gene. The CDR3 runs to 17 residues. The germline V gene has CDR1 SGDLS and CDR2 YYNGEE. In DNA form, the CDR3 reads TGTGCCAGCAGCGAGCGAGCGCTAGCGGGAAATGGCGATACGCAGTATTTT. Its translation is CASSERALAGNGDTQYF.

V and J are TRBV7-2 and TRBJ2-5, with D possibly matching TRBD1 (5 bases). Germline assignment: CDR1 SGHTA and CDR2 FQGNSA. Trimming removed 2 bases from V and 4 bases from J, with 8 bases in between. This CDR3 has 13 residues. Here the CDR3 DNA reads TGTGCCAGCAGCTTATATAGGGGAGAGACCCAGTACTTC. It specifies CASSLYRGETQYF.

This rearrangement joins TRBV30 to TRBJ2-7; perhaps TRBD2 as D (5 bases). Trimming took off 3 bases at V and 7 bases at J, with 10 bases between the two ends. The CDR3 has 11 amino acids. Germline assignment: CDR1 GTSNPN and CDR2 SVGIG (reference sequence). The CDR3 spells CAWRFGEEQYF. As DNA, the CDR3 is TGTGCCTGGAGGTTCGGGGAAGAGCAGTACTTC.

This chain uses TRBV28 with TRBJ2-5; 13 nucleotides line up with TRBD2. From germline, CDR1 is MDHEN and CDR2 SYDVKM. The CDR3 sequence is 16 residues long. V was pared by 4 bases and J by 5 bases, with 7 bases of the junction left unmatched. Written as DNA, the CDR3 is TGTGCCAGCAGTTCCCTGACTAGCGGGAGGTCGGAGACCCAGTACTTC. Its protein product is CASSSLTSGRSETQYF.

Regarding this clone: At one boundary the junction diverges from the germline segment, which might be a read error. V and J are TRBV28 and TRBJ1-5; no clear D. The CDR3 consists of 13 residues. The germline V gene has CDR1 MDHEN and CDR2 SYDVKM. CDR3 nucleotide sequence: TGTGCCAGCAGTCTCGGTAGCTATCAGCCCCAGCATTTT. Residues: CASSLGSYQPQHF.

In its sample, this clone was seen once. The J gene is TRBJ2-5, the V gene TRBV7-2; 10 nucleotides line up with TRBD2. The V and J ends lost 0 bases and 5 bases, in that order; junction bases with no gene match: 6. CDR1 is SGHTA and CDR2 is FQGNSA in the germline V gene. This CDR3 contains 16 residues. This CDR3 reads CASSLAPERGGETQYF. The CDR3 nucleotides read TGTGCCAGCAGCTTAGCCCCCGAGCGGGGGGGGGAGACCCAGTACTTC.

The sample holds a few counts of this clone. CDR3 nucleotide sequence: TGTGCCAGCTCCCCGGACAGCTCCTACGAGCAGTACTTC. Residues: CASSPDSSYEQYF. The V gene is TRBV18, the J gene TRBJ2-7, with a possible D match to TRBD1 (6 bases). CDR1 KGHSH and CDR2 LQKENI come from the germline V gene. Trimming stripped 6 bases from V and 0 bases from J, with 9 bases between. The CDR3 sequence is 13 residues long.

The gene calls are TRBV29-1 and TRBJ2-7; TRBD1 might be the D (7 bases). The CDR3 consists of 13 residues. V shed 7 bases and J shed 3 bases, with 16 bases lying between them. Germline V gene sequence: CDR1 SQVTM, CDR2 ANQGSEA. CDR3 nucleotides: TGCAGCGCCGGAGGGGGCGAAAGCTACGAGCAGTACTTC. Protein product: CSAGGGESYEQYF.

V is TRBV28 and J is TRBJ1-5, with 9 bases identical to TRBD1. The germline V gene has CDR1 MDHEN and CDR2 SYDVKM. CDR3 length equals 16 residues. J lost 6 bases, V lost 4 bases, and 10 bases had no gene match. The DNA of the CDR3 is TGTGCCAGCAGTTCAACAGGGGGCGCGAGTCTTCAGCCCCAGCATTTT. Its protein is CASSSTGGASLQPQHF.

The chain links TRBV6-5 to TRBJ1-3; D uncertain. V dropped 0 bases and J dropped 0 bases, with 6 bases sitting between them. The CDR3 is 15 residues long. Germline V gives CDR1 MNHEY, CDR2 SVGAGI. CDR3 sequence reads: CASSYSRSSGNTIYF. DNA for the CDR3: TGTGCCAGCAGTTACTCGAGGAGCTCTGGAAACACCATATATTTT.